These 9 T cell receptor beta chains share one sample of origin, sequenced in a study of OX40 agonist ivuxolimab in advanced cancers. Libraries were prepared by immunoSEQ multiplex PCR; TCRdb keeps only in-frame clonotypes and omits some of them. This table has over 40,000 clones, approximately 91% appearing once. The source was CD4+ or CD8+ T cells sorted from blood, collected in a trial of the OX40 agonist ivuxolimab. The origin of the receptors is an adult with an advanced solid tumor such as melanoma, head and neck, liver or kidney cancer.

CDR3 nucleotides: TGTGCCAGCCCCCGTACTGGGGGGGCGACTGAAGCTTTCTTT. Its translation is CASPRTGGATEAFF. The chain uses TRBV28 and TRBJ1-1, with D maybe TRBD1 (6 bases). The CDR3 contains 14 residues. V lost 8 bases to trimming and J lost 5 bases, with 18 bases between them. The V gene's germline CDR1 is MDHEN and CDR2 SYDVKM.

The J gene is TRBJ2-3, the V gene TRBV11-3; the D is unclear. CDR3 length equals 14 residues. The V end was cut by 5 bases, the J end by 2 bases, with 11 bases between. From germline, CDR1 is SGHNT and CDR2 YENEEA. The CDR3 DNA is TGTGCCAGCAGCCCTAGGGAAGTCACAGATACGCAGTATTTT. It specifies CASSPREVTDTQYF. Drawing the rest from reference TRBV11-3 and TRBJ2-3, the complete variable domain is EAGVVQSPRYKIIEKKQPVAFWCNPISGHNTLYWYLQNLGQGPELLIRYENEEAVDDSQLPKDRFSAERLKGVDSTLKIQPAELGDSAVYLCASSPREVTDTQYFGPGTRLTVL.

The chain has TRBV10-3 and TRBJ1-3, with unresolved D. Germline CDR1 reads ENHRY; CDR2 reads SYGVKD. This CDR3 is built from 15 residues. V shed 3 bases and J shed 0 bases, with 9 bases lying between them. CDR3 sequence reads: CAISEKGDSGNTIYF. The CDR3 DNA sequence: TGTGCCATCAGTGAAAAGGGAGACTCTGGAAACACCATATATTTT.

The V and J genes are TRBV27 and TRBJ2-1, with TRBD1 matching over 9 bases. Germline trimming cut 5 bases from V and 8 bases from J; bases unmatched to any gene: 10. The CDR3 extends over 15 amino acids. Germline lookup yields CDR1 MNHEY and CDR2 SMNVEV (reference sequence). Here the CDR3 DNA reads TGTGCCAGCAGTCGCCCGGGACAGGGTTTCGATGAGCAGTTCTTC. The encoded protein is CASSRPGQGFDEQFF.

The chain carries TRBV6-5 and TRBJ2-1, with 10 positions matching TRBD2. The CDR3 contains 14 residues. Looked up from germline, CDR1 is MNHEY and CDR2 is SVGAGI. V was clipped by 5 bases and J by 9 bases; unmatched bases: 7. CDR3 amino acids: CASSRASGSVEQFF. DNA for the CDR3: TGTGCCAGCAGTCGGGCTAGCGGGAGTGTTGAGCAGTTCTTC.

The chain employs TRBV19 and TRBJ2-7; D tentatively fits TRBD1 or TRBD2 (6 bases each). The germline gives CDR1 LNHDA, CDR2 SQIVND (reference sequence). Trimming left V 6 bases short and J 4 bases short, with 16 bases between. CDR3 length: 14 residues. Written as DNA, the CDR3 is TGTGCCAGTAGGGGGGGACACCTTGGATACGAGCAGTACTTC. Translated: CASRGGHLGYEQYF.

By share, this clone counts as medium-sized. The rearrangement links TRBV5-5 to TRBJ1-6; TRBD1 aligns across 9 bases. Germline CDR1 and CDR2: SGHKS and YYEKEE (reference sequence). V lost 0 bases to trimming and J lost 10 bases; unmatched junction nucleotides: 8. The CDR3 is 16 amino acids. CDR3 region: CASSLDRGLRGSPLHF. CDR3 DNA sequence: TGTGCCAGCAGCTTGGACAGGGGGCTTAGGGGATCACCCCTCCACTTT.

The CDR3 DNA follows: TGTGCCAGCAGCAGGGGACCCCTAGGCACAGATACGCAGTATTTT. This translates into CASSRGPLGTDTQYF. V is TRBV5-5 and J is TRBJ2-3; D is tentatively TRBD1 or TRBD2 (5 bases each). Trimming cost V 4 bases and J 1 base, with 13 bases left between them. The CDR3 extends over 15 amino acids. The germline gives CDR1 SGHKS, CDR2 YYEKEE (reference sequence).

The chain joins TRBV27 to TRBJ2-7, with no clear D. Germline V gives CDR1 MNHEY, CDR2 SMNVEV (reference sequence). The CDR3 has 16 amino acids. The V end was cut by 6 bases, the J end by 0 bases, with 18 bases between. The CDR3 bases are TGTGCCAGCAGCCCCCAAAGGGTCCCCTTCTCCTACGAGCAGTACTTC. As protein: CASSPQRVPFSYEQYF.